Listed below are T cell receptor beta chains from one sample, sequenced in a study of graft-versus-host responses after intestinal transplantation. Some clones are missing from TCRdb's copy, which holds only in-frame ones; the method was immunoSEQ multiplex PCR. Here the sample spans fewer than 120,000 clones, 90% to 95% being singletons. No cognate antigen is known for these TCRs. The sequenced sample was unstimulated CD8+ T cells sorted from spleen or lymph node cells, obtained before intestinal transplant. The source is a human donor who received an intestinal transplant. Each CDR3 is given with its conserved first and last residue. A D gene is named only where the DNA matches it firmly. Clone size, where shown, is once, few, many, or a class for clones that have expanded.

TRBV4-2	-	-	TRBJ2-3	CASSQATDTQYF	TGTGCCAGCAGCCAAGCCACAGATACGCAGTATTTT
TRBV20-1	-	-	TRBJ2-5	CSARSEETQYF	TGCAGTGCTAGATCGGAAGAGACCCAGTACTTC
TRBV2	-	-	TRBJ1-5	CASSERASVHQPQHF	TGTGCCAGCAGTGAACGGGCATCAGTTCATCAGCCCCAGCATTTT
TRBV27	-	TRBD1	TRBJ2-7	CASSLAGGEQYF	TGTGCCAGCAGTTTAGCAGGGGGCGAGCAGTACTTC
TRBV7-9	-	TRBD1	TRBJ1-2	CASSNRGVHYGYTF	TGTGCCAGCAGCAACAGGGGTGTTCACTATGGCTACACCTTC
TRBV27	-	TRBD2	TRBJ2-1	CASSLGASGRNEQFF	TGTGCCAGCAGTTTAGGGGCTAGCGGGAGAAATGAGCAGTTCTTC
TRBV27	once	-	TRBJ1-1	CASSQAGLNTEAFF	TGTGCCAGCAGTCAAGCCGGGCTGAACACTGAAGCTTTCTTT
TRBV13	-	-	TRBJ1-1	CASSFRGNTEAFF	TGTGCCAGCAGCTTCAGGGGGAACACTGAAGCTTTCTTT
TRBV6-5	-	TRBD2	TRBJ2-2	CASSSGTSGTGELFF	TGTGCCAGCAGCTCCGGGACTAGCGGTACCGGGGAGCTGTTTTTT
TRBV10-3	once	TRBD1	TRBJ2-7	CAVRQGERSYEQYF	TGTGCCGTACGACAGGGGGAGCGCTCGTACGAGCAGTACTTC
TRBV6-6	few	-	TRBJ1-3	CASIAHLELGNTIYF	TGTGCCAGCATTGCTCACCTAGAACTAGGAAACACCATATATTTT
TRBV27	-	-	TRBJ1-2	CASSQDGTFANYGYTF	TGTGCCAGCAGTCAGGATGGGACATTCGCTAACTATGGCTACACCTTC
TRBV7-8	once	TRBD2	TRBJ2-2	CASSSPIAGGPAGELFF	TGTGCCAGCAGCTCTCCGATAGCGGGAGGGCCGGCCGGGGAGCTGTTTTTT
TRBV6-1	-	-	TRBJ1-6	CASGQDYPASPLHF	TGTGCCAGCGGCCAGGATTACCCAGCTTCACCCCTCCACTTT
TRBV7-9	-	TRBD2	TRBJ2-5	CASSRIGREETQYF	TGTGCCAGCAGCCGGATTGGGCGGGAGGAGACCCAGTACTTC
TRBV6-5	-	-	TRBJ2-1	CASSYSTLGGYNEQFF	TGTGCCAGCAGTTACTCGACATTGGGGGGCTACAATGAGCAGTTCTTC
TRBV2	-	-	TRBJ2-5	CASTGATTQETQYF	TGTGCCAGTACGGGGGCTACGACACAAGAGACCCAGTACTTC
TRBV28	-	TRBD1	TRBJ2-7	CASLTRDRGLEEQYF	TGTGCCAGCCTTACCCGGGACAGGGGATTAGAAGAGCAGTACTTC
TRBV19	-	-	TRBJ2-5	CASRTWKTQYF	TGTGCCAGCCGGACGTGGAAGACCCAGTACTTC
TRBV4-1	-	-	TRBJ2-1	CASSQVGREQFF	TGTGCCAGCAGCCAAGTCGGGAGAGAGCAGTTCTTC
TRBV4-1	-	-	TRBJ2-3	CASSQVPGVVDTQYF	TGCGCCAGCAGCCAAGTTCCAGGGGTGGTAGATACGCAGTATTTT